This entry describes one TCR beta chain. This clone has a single count. The antigen this receptor binds is unknown. There are no base qualities to consult, and no much larger clone falls within one base. Libraries were prepared through the immunoSEQ multiplex PCR assay. The published analysis was carried out like this. To diagnose cytomegalovirus status from the catalog of TCR beta chain sequences, a statistical classification framework was built. Not all clones reach the TCRdb copy of this immuneACCESS table, which keeps in-frame sequences only. Checked studies attribute under half of the gap to unresolved V genes and leave the rest unexplained. The V and J calls and clone size were taken over from that table, and D and trimming were inferred from the DNA. The sample records 150,000 to 200,000 clones, 80% to 90% of which are singletons. Around 2% of the sample is taken by the ten largest. The donors were included in the validation cohort of some 120 subjects, a group kept apart from the roughly 610-subject first cohort.

These data belong to a study of cytomegalovirus exposure and HLA in healthy donors (dated by TCRdb to about 2017). At the level of the whole study: According to a later analysis, the 120 or so validation repertoires were produced on the same platform as the approximately 690 repertoires of the first cohort. The study aimed to test whether signatures of past pathogen exposure could be identified by cataloging public T cell receptors. Along with the roughly 700-subject first cohort, a separate validation cohort of approximately 110 different subjects was used. To predict cytomegalovirus infection status, the study combined high-throughput TCR immunosequencing, statistical association of individual TCRs with disease status, and machine learning.

Measured from the cysteine to the phenylalanine, the CDR3 is 18 residues long. Only the CDR3 part of the read is kept: 54 bases, read in frame from the first base. Trimming takes 3 bases off V and 0 bases off J; junction bases not matched to a gene: 10. In the germline V gene, CDR1 corresponds to ENHRY and CDR2 to SYGVKD. Findings and caveats that apply to the study as a whole: A few of the identified cytomegalovirus-associated TCR beta chains were confirmed in vitro to be specific for cytomegalovirus antigens. The study gave a list of 150 to 200 TCR beta chains associated with cytomegalovirus. It was suggested by the authors that the approach could potentially be generalized to other disease states and immunological phenotypes. The classifier was reported to diagnose cytomegalovirus status with high specificity and sensitivity in both the original cohort and the validation cohort. Of the cluster scores, 85% to 95% were above 0 in a later analysis, which found that TCRs clustered in the first cohort also tended to co-occur in the 130 or so validation repertoires. All 120 or so repertoires were used to score co-occurrence in the validation cohort in a later analysis, because that analysis had no HLA typing for the cohort. Most TCR sequences were observed very rarely across donors, whereas some public TCRs were present in many individuals.

The chain couples TRBV10-3 to TRBJ2-3, with 9 junctional bases fitting TRBD1. The sequenced sample was PBMCs. This sequence was found in a woman aged 18-30 years in good health and CMV-seronegative. The DNA sequence reads TGTGCCATCAGTGAAGGGGACAGGGTACCCCCTAGCACAGATACGCAGTATTTT. The encoded protein is CAISEGDRVPPSTDTQYF.